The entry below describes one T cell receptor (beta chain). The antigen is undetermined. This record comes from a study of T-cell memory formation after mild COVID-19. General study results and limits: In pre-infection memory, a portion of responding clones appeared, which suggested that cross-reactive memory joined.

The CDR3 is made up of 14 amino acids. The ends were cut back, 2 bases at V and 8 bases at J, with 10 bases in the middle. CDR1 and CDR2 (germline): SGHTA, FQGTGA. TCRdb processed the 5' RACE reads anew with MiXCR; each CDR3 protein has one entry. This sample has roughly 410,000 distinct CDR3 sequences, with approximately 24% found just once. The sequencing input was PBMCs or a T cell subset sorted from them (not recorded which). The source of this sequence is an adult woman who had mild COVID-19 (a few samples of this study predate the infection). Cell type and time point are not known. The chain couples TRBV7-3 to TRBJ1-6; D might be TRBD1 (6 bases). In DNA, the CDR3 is TGTGCCAGCAGCTTAGGGGGGCCGCATTCACCCCTCCACTTT. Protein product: CASSLGGPHSPLHF.